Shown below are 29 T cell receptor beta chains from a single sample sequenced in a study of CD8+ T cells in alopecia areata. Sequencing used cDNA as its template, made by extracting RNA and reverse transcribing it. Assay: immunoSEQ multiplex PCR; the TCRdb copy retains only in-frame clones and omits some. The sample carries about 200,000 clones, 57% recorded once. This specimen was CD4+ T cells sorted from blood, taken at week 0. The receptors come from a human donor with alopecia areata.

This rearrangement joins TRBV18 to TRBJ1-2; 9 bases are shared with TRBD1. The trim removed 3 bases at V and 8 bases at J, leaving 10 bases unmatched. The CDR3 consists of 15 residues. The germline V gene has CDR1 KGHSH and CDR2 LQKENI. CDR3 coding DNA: TGTGCCAGCTCACCTCTACAGGACAGGGGAGACGGCTACACCTTC. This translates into CASSPLQDRGDGYTF.

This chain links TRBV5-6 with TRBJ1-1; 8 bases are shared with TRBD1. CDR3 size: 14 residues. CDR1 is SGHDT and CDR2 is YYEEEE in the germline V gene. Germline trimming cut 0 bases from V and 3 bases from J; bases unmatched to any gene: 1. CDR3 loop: CASSLGQGHTEAFF. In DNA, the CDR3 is TGTGCCAGCAGCTTGGGACAGGGGCACACTGAAGCTTTCTTT.

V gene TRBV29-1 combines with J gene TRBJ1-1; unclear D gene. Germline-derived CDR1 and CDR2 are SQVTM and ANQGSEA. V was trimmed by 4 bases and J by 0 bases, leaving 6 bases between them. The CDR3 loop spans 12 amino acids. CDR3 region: CSVGWMNTEAFF. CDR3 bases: TGCAGCGTTGGGTGGATGAACACTGAAGCTTTCTTT.

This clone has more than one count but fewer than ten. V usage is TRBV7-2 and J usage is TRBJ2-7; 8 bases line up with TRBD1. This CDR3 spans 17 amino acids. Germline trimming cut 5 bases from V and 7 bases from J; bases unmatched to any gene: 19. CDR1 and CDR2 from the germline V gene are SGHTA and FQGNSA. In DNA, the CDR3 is TGTGCCAGCAGCCGACTCCCCGGGACAGGCACTCAGGGGGAGCAGTACTTC. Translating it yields CASSRLPGTGTQGEQYF.

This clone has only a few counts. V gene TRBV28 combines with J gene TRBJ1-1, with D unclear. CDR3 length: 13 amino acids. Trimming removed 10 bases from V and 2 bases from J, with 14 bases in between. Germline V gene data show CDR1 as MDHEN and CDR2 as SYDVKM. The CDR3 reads CATITSFNTEAFF. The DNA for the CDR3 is TGTGCCACCATAACCTCCTTCAACACTGAAGCTTTCTTT.

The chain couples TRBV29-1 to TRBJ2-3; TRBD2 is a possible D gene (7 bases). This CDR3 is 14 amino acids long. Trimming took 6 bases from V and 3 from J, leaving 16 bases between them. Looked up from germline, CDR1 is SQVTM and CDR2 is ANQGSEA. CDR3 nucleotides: TGCAGCGTGGGAAGGGGGGGCAAAACAGATACGCAGTATTTT. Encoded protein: CSVGRGGKTDTQYF.

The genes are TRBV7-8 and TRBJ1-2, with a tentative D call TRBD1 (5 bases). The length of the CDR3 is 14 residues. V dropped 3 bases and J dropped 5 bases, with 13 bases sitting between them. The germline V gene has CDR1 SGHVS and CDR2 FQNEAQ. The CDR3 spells CASSFSTAMYGYTF. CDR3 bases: TGTGCCAGCAGCTTCTCGACAGCTATGTATGGCTACACCTTC.

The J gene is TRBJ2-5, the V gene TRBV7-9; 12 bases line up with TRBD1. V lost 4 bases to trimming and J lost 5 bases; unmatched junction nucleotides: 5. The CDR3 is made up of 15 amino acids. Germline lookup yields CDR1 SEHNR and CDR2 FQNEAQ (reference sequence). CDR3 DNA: TGTGCCAGCAGCTCCGGGACAGGGGGCGCGGAGACCCAGTACTTC. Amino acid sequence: CASSSGTGGAETQYF.

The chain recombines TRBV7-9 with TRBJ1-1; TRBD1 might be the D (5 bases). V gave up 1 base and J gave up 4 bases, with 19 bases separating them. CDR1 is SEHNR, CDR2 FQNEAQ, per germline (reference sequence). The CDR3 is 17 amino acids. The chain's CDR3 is CASSLGGTPPGSTEAFF. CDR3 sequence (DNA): TGTGCCAGCAGCTTAGGGGGGACTCCCCCGGGAAGCACTGAAGCTTTCTTT.

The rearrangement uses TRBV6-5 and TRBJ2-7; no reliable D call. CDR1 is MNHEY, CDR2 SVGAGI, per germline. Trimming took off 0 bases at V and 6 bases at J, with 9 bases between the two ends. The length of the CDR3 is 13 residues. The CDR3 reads CASSYSKASEQYF. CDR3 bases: TGTGCCAGCAGTTACTCGAAAGCTTCCGAGCAGTACTTC.

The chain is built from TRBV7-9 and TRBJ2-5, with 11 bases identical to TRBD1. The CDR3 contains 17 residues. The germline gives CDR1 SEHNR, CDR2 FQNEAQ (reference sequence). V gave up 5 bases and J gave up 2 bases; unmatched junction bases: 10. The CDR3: CASSAIGQGAHQETQYF. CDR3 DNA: TGTGCCAGCAGCGCAATTGGACAGGGGGCGCATCAAGAGACCCAGTACTTC. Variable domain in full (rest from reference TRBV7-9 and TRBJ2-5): DTGVSQNPRHKITKRGQNVTFRCDPISEHNRLYWYRQTLGQGPEFLTYFQNEAQLEKSRLLSDRFSAERPKGSFSTLEIQRTEQGDSAMYLCASSAIGQGAHQETQYFGPGTRLLVL.

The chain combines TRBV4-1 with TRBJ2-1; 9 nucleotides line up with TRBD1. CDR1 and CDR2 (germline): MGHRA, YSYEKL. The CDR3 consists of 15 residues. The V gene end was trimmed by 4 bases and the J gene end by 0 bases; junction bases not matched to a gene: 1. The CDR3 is CASSPGQGSYNEQFF. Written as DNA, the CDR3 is TGCGCCAGCAGCCCGGGACAGGGCTCCTACAATGAGCAGTTCTTC.

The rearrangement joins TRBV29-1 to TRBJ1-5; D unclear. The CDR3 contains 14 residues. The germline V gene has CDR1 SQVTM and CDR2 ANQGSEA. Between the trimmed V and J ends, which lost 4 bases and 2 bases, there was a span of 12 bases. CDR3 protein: CSVAVGFGNQPQHF. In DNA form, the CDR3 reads TGCAGCGTTGCGGTGGGGTTCGGCAATCAGCCCCAGCATTTT.

The CDR3 here is CAWSSGHGGKLFF. The CDR3 DNA is TGTGCCTGGAGCTCCGGACACGGAGGAAAACTGTTTTTT. V gene TRBV30 combines with J gene TRBJ1-4, with a weak D call TRBD1 (5 bases). V was clipped by 3 bases and J by 10 bases, with 15 bases between them. CDR3 size: 13 residues. The V gene's germline CDR1 is GTSNPN and CDR2 SVGIG (reference sequence).

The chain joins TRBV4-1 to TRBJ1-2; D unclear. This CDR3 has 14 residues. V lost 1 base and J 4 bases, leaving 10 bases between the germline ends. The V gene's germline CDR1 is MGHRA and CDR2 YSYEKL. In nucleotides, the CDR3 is TGCGCCAGCAGCCAAGTTCGGAGCAGCTATGGCTACACCTTC. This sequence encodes CASSQVRSSYGYTF.

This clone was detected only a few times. The CDR3 region is CSVGRGSIQETQYF. The CDR3 DNA reads TGCAGCGTTGGGCGGGGGAGCATCCAAGAGACCCAGTACTTC. This chain joins TRBV29-1 and TRBJ2-5, with 7 bases fitting TRBD2. V lost 4 bases to trimming and J lost 1 base; unmatched junction nucleotides: 6. CDR1 SQVTM and CDR2 ANQGSEA come from the germline V gene. There are 14 residues in the CDR3.

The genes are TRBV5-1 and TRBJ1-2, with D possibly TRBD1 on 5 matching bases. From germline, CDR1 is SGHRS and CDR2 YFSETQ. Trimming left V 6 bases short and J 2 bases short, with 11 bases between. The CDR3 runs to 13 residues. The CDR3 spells CASTPGRNYGYTF. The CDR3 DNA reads TGCGCCAGCACACCGGGACGGAACTATGGCTACACCTTC.

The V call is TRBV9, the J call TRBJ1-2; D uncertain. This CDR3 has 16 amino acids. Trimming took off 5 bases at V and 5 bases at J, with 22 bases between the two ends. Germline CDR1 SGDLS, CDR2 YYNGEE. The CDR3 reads CASSPYQDAASYGYTF. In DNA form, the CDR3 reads TGTGCCAGCAGTCCTTACCAGGACGCAGCCTCATATGGCTACACCTTC.

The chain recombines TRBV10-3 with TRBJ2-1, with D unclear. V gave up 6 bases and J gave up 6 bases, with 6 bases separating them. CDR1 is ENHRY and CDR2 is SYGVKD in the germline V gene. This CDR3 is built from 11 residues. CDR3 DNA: TGTGCCATCAGCCCCTCCAATGAGCAGTTCTTC. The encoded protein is CAISPSNEQFF.

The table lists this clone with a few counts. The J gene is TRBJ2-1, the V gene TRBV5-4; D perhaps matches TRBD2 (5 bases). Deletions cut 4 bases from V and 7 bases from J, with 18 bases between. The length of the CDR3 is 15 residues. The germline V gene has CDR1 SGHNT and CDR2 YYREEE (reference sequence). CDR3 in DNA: TGTGCCAGCAGCGATACTAGAAGCGCTTTGAATGAGCAGTTCTTC. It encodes CASSDTRSALNEQFF.

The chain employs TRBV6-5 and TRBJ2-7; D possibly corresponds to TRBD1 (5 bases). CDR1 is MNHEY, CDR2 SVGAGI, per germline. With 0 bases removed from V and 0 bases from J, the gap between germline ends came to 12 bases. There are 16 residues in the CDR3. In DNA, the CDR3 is TGTGCCAGCAGTTACTCGGCGGACACCAACTCCTACGAGCAGTACTTC. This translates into CASSYSADTNSYEQYF.

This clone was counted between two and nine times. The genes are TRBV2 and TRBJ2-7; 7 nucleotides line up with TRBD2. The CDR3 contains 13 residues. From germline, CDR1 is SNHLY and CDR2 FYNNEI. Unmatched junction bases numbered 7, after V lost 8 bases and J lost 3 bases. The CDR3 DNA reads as TGTGCCAGCGCCAGGGAGCGGGGCTACGAGCAGTACTTC. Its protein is CASARERGYEQYF.

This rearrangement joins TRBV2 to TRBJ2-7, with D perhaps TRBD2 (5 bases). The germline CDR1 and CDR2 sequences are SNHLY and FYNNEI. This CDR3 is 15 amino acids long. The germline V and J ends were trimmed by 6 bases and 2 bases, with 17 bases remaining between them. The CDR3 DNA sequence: TGTGCCAGCAGCGCCGAGGGCGGTACGACCTACGAGCAGTACTTC. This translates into CASSAEGGTTYEQYF.

The CDR3: CSVGISNQPQHF. In DNA, the CDR3 is TGCAGCGTTGGGATAAGCAATCAGCCCCAGCATTTT. This chain joins TRBV29-1 and TRBJ1-5; D call uncertain. The V end lost 4 bases, the J end lost 1 base, and 5 bases lay between the germline ends. Per the germline V gene, CDR1 is SQVTM and CDR2 is ANQGSEA. The CDR3 has 12 residues.

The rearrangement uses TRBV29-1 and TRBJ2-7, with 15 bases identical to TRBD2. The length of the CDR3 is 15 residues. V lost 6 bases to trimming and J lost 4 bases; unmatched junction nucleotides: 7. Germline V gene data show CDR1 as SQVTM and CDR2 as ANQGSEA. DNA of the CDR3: TGCAGCGTATCGGGACTAGCGGGGGGCGGTTACGAGCAGTACTTC. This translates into CSVSGLAGGGYEQYF.

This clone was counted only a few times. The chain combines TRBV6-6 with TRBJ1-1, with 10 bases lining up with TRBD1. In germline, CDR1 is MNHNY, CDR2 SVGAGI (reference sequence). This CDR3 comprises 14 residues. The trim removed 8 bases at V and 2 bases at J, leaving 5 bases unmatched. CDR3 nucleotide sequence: TGTGCCAGCGGGACAGGGGATGGAAACACTGAAGCTTTCTTT. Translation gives CASGTGDGNTEAFF.

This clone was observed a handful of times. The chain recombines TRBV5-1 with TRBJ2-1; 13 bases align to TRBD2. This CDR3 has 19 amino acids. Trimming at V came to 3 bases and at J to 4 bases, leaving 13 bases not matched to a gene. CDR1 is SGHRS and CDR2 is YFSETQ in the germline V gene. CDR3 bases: TGCGCCAGCAGCTGGACTAGCGGGAGCCCCCCGACAGCATACAATGAGCAGTTCTTC. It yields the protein CASSWTSGSPPTAYNEQFF.

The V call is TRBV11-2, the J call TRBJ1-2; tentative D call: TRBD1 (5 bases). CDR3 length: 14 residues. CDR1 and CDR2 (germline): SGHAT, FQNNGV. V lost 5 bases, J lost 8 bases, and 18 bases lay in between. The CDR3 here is CASSVRDGGTGYTF. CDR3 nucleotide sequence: TGTGCCAGCAGCGTCCGGGACGGGGGGACCGGCTACACCTTC.

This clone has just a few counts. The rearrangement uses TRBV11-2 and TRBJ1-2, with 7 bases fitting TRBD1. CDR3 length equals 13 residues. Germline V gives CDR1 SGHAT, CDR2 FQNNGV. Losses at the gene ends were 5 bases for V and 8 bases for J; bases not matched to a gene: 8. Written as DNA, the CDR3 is TGTGCCAGCAGCGCGCCCCCAGGGGGGGGCTACACCTTC. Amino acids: CASSAPPGGGYTF.